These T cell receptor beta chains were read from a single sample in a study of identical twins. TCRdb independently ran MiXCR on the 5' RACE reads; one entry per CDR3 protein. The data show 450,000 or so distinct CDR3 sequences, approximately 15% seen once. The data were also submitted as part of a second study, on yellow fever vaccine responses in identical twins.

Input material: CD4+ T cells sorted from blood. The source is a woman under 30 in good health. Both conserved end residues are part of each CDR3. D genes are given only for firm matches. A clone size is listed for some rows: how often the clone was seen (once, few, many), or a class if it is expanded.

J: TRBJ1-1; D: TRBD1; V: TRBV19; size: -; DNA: TGTGCCAGTAGTCCGACAGGGGGCTATCCTGAAGCTTTCTTT; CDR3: CASSPTGGYPEAFF
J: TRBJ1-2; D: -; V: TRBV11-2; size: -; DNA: TGTGCCAGCAGCTTACAGGGGTCTGGCTACACCTTC; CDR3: CASSLQGSGYTF
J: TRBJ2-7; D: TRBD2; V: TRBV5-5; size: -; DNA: TGTGCCAGCAGCTACCGGGACAGGGGACTAGCGGGGAACTACGAGCAGTACTTC; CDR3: CASSYRDRGLAGNYEQYF
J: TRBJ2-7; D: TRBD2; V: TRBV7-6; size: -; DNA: TGTGCCAGCAGCTCCTCGACTAGCGGGGTTACCTACGAGCAGTACTTC; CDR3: CASSSSTSGVTYEQYF
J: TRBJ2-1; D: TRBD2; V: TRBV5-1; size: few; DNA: TGCGCCAGCAGCTCGGGACTAGCGGGGCGGATAAGTAACAATGAGCAGTTCTTC; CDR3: CASSSGLAGRISNNEQFF
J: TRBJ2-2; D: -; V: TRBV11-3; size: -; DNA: TGTGCCAGCAGCGCGAGTTTACAGGGACCATACACCGGGGAGCTGTTTTTT; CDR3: CASSASLQGPYTGELFF
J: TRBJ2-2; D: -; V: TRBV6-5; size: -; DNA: TGTGCCAGCAGTTACTCGGGGGGTGGCGGGGAGCTGTTTTTT; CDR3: CASSYSGGGGELFF
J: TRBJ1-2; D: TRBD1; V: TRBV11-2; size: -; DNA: TGTGCCAGCAGCTCACCCAAGGACAGGGCTGATGGCTACACCTTC; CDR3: CASSSPKDRADGYTF
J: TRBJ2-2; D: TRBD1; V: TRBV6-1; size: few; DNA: TGTGCCAGCAGAGAGGGACAGGCCTACGGGGAGCTGTTTTTT; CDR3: CASREGQAYGELFF
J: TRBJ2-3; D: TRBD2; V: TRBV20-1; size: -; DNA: TGCAGTGCCAGGCGGCTAGCGGGGGGCACAGATACGCAGTATTTT; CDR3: CSARRLAGGTDTQYF
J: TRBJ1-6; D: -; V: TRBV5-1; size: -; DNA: TGCGCCAGCAGCTGGACACCCGATAATTCACCCCTCCACTTT; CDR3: CASSWTPDNSPLHF
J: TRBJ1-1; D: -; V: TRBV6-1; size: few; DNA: TGTGCCAGCAGAAGGGGAGGTGTTCGGACTGAAGCTTTCTTT; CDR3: CASRRGGVRTEAFF
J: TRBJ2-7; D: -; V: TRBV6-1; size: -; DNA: TGTGCCAGCAGGGGACCCCTTGGCTCCTACGAGCAGTACTTC; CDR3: CASRGPLGSYEQYF
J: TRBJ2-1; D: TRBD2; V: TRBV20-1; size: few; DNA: TGCAGTGCTAGAGGGACTAGCGGGGGGGCCCACAATGAGCAGTTCTTC; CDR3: CSARGTSGGAHNEQFF
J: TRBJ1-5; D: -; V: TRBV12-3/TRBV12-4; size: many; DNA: TGTGCCAGCAGTTTTCAGGGGAATAGCAATCAGCCCCAGCATTTT; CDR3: CASSFQGNSNQPQHF
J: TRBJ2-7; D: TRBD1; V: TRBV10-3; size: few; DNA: TGTGCCATCAGCGGACAGGCTGGTGCCTACGAGCAGTACTTC; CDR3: CAISGQAGAYEQYF
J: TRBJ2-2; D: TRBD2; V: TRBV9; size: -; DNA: TGTGCCAGCAGTGCTAGGGCGGGAGAGTACACCGGGGAGCTGTTTTTT; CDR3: CASSARAGEYTGELFF
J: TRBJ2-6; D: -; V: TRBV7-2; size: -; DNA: TGTGCCAGCAGGCCGAGCTCCGGGGCCAACGTCCTGACTTTC; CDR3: CASRPSSGANVLTF
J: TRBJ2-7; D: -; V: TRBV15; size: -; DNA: TGTGCCACCAGCAACCGGGACCGAATCTACGAGCAGTACTTC; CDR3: CATSNRDRIYEQYF
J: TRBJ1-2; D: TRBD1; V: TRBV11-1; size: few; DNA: TGTGCCAGCAGCTTACCCCCTTCCGGGACAGGAAACTATGGCTACACCTTC; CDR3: CASSLPPSGTGNYGYTF
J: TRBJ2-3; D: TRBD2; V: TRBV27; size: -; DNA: TGTGCCAGCGCTTCCGGGACTAGCGGGTTCGGCACAGATACGCAGTATTTT; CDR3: CASASGTSGFGTDTQYF
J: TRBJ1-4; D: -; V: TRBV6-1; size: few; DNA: TGTGCCAGCAGTGGGATGGGGCAAGAAAAACTGTTTTTT; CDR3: CASSGMGQEKLFF
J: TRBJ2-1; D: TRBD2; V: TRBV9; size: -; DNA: TGTGCCAGCAGCGTAGACCCTAGCGGGGGGGCCTTAAATGAGCAGTTCTTC; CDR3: CASSVDPSGGALNEQFF
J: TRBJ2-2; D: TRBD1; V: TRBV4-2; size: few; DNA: TGTGCCAGCAGCCAAGAGACCAGGGGGCGAACCGGGGAGCTGTTTTTT; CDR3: CASSQETRGRTGELFF